The clone carrying this T cell receptor (beta chain) was found many times. No antigen is known for it. The CDR3 is 16 amino acids. The V gene's germline CDR1 is MNHNY and CDR2 SVGAGI (reference sequence). V gave up 2 bases and J gave up 2 bases; unmatched junction bases: 2. These data belong to a study of beta chain features in type 1 diabetes. Findings and caveats of the study: VDJ junctions in type 1 diabetes patients carried more deletions and fewer insertions.

Since all of the isolated RNA was reverse transcribed, expressed TCRB transcripts were what got sequenced. The assay was immunoSEQ multiplex PCR, and TCRdb's table has in-frame clones only and misses some. The sample records 150,000 to 190,000 clones, 8.1% being singletons. The chain links TRBV6-6 to TRBJ2-6, with 8 bases matching TRBD2. The sequenced sample was central memory CD4+ T cells from blood. This TCR was recovered from a man between 18 and 35 years old in good health. The DNA for the CDR3 is TGTGCCAGCAGTTACCCAGCGGGAGCTGGGGCCAACGTCCTGACTTTC. As protein: CASSYPAGAGANVLTF.